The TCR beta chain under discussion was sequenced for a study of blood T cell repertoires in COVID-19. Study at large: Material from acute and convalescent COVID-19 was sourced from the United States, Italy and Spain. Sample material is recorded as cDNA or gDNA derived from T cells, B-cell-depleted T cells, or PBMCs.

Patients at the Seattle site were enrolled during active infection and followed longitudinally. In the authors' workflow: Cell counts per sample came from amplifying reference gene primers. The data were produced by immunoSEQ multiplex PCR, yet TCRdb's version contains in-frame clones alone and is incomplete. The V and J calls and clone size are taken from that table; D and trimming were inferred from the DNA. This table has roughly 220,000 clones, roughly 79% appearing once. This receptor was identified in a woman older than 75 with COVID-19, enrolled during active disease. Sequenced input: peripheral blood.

In nucleotides, the CDR3 is TGCGCCAGCAGATTTCGGGGGGACATACGGGATTCACCCCTCCACTTT. Residues: CASRFRGDIRDSPLHF. V is TRBV5-1 and J is TRBJ1-6, with a tentative D call TRBD1 (6 bases). CDR3 length: 16 amino acids. CDR1 SGHRS and CDR2 YFSETQ come from the germline V gene. Trimming took 5 bases from V and 8 from J, leaving 20 bases between them.